This T cell receptor (beta chain) was observed in a study of T-cell memory formation after mild COVID-19. For the study at large: The study found TCR clusters largely donor specific.

The CDR3 is 14 amino acids. CDR1 SQVTM and CDR2 ANQGSEA come from the germline V gene. J gave up 2 bases and V 6 bases, and 4 bases lay outside the gene matches. To note about this clonotype: Its antigen is not identified.

Study-wide points: The study found balanced CD4/CD8 in clones contracting day 15 to 85 and a CD4+ lean in later expanders. Those CD4+ clones that contracted were mainly in CM and EM (CD8+ ones in EMRA).

TCR alpha and TCR beta cDNA libraries carrying sample barcodes and UMIs were produced by 5'RACE using constant-segment primers. One entry per CDR3 protein, called by TCRdb with MiXCR from the 5' RACE reads. Of roughly 550,000 distinct CDR3 sequences listed, about a fifth are singletons. This clonotype originated in an adult woman who had mild COVID-19 (a few samples of this study predate the infection). Cell type and time point are not known. The rearrangement links TRBV29-1 to TRBJ2-7, with 13 bases identical to TRBD2. Material for sequencing was PBMCs or a T cell subset sorted from them (not recorded which). CDR3 sequence: CSVRTSGGAYEQYF. CDR3 in DNA: TGCAGCGTGAGGACTAGCGGGGGAGCCTACGAGCAGTACTTC.